Presented here are 32 T cell receptor beta chains from one specimen sequenced in a study of PD-1 blockade in classical Hodgkin lymphoma. Documented time point: cycle 4 day 1 (C4D1), after more than five weeks of nivolumab. Autologous stem cell transplantation was followed by relapse in every patient, and brentuximab vedotin exposure varied. Sequenced by immunoSEQ multiplex PCR; TCRdb stores in-frame clones only, minus some. The data hold 25,000 to 40,000 clones, with around 80% observed a single time. Sequencing was performed on peripheral blood mononuclear cells (PBMCs), taken before the fourth cycle of nivolumab. These receptors were obtained from a human donor with classical Hodgkin lymphoma.

This chain connects TRBV29-1 to TRBJ2-7, with D tentatively TRBD1 (6 bases). The CDR3 runs to 14 residues. The V and J ends lost 5 bases and 7 bases respectively, with 21 bases between them. Per the germline V gene, CDR1 is SQVTM and CDR2 is ANQGSEA. In DNA, the CDR3 is TGCAGCGTTCTGATATTATTTGGGGGCGGGGAGCAGTACTTC. This gives the protein CSVLILFGGGEQYF.

This sequence joins TRBV29-1 and TRBJ2-5; TRBD2 might be the D (7 bases). Per the germline V gene, CDR1 is SQVTM and CDR2 is ANQGSEA. Trimming took off 7 bases at V and 7 bases at J, with 16 bases between the two ends. CDR3 length equals 12 residues. The CDR3 DNA reads TGCAGCGCGAGAGGGGGGGGGCCGACCCAGTACTTC. The encoded protein is CSARGGGPTQYF.

This clone was seen just once. The V call is TRBV7-6, the J call TRBJ2-5, with TRBD2 identical over 10 bases. The CDR3 spans 16 residues. Looked up from germline, CDR1 is SGHVS and CDR2 is FNYEAQ. J lost 5 bases, V lost 1 base, and 7 bases had no gene match. The CDR3 sequence is CASSLVLAGVGETQYF. The CDR3 DNA follows: TGTGCCAGCAGCTTAGTCCTAGCGGGGGTCGGGGAGACCCAGTACTTC.

This clone was picked up one time. The chain has TRBV5-6 and TRBJ2-7; TRBD1 matches at 7 bases. V dropped 0 bases and J dropped 3; count of bases not matched to a gene: 3. This CDR3 has 14 amino acids. Germline lookup yields CDR1 SGHDT and CDR2 YYEEEE. The CDR3: CASSLGQGFYEQYF. The DNA of the CDR3 is TGTGCCAGCAGCTTGGGACAGGGTTTCTACGAGCAGTACTTC.

This clone was counted a few times. The rearrangement uses TRBV4-2 and TRBJ1-1; 7 positions match TRBD1. This CDR3 spans 15 amino acids. V lost 0 bases and J lost 0; bases outside the gene matches: 1. Germline CDR1 is LGHNA and CDR2 is YNFKEQ. The chain's CDR3 is CASSQETGMNTEAFF. CDR3 in DNA: TGTGCCAGCAGCCAAGAGACAGGGATGAACACTGAAGCTTTCTTT.

The chain carries TRBV5-1 and TRBJ2-6; D unresolved. Trimming pared 0 bases from V and 2 bases from J, leaving 9 bases between. Germline V CDR1 and CDR2: SGHRS, YFSETQ. This CDR3 contains 16 residues. The DNA for the CDR3 is TGCGCCAGCAGCTTGGTTGGTGGGGCTGGGGCCAACGTCCTGACTTTC. Translated, it gives CASSLVGGAGANVLTF.

This chain uses TRBV6-1 with TRBJ1-4; 7 bases match TRBD1. The CDR3 spans 15 residues. Unmatched junction bases numbered 7, after V lost 4 bases and J lost 5 bases. Germline V gene sequence: CDR1 MNHNS, CDR2 SASEGT. The CDR3 bases are TGTGCCAGCAGTGGTACCGGGACAGTGAATGAAAAACTGTTTTTT. Encoded protein: CASSGTGTVNEKLFF.

The rearrangement links TRBV5-4 to TRBJ1-6, with D hard to call. In germline, CDR1 is SGHNT, CDR2 YYREEE (reference sequence). Trimming removed 1 base at V and 3 bases at J, with 8 bases between. This CDR3 comprises 15 residues. CDR3 protein: CASSLSRNYNSPLHF. The DNA for the CDR3 is TGTGCCAGCAGCTTGTCCAGGAACTATAATTCACCCCTCCACTTT.

The chain carries TRBV6-1 and TRBJ1-5, with a tentative D call TRBD1 (5 bases). The CDR3 is 14 residues long. CDR1 is MNHNS and CDR2 is SASEGT in the germline V gene. Deletions cut 11 bases from V and 0 bases from J, with 14 bases between. CDR3 in amino acids: CAFGGGDSNQPQHF. The CDR3 nucleotides are TGTGCCTTCGGGGGGGGTGATAGCAATCAGCCCCAGCATTTT.

The genes are TRBV19 and TRBJ1-2, with D perhaps matching TRBD1 (5 bases). With 3 bases removed from V and 3 bases from J, the gap between germline ends came to 17 bases. Germline V gene sequence: CDR1 LNHDA, CDR2 SQIVND (reference sequence). The CDR3 length is 16 residues. Here the CDR3 reads CASSMGRRGAYYGYTF. The CDR3 DNA reads as TGTGCCAGTAGTATGGGGAGAAGAGGGGCCTACTATGGCTACACCTTC.

This clone has a single count. The rearrangement links TRBV5-6 to TRBJ1-4, with D perhaps matching TRBD1 (5 bases). Per the germline V gene, CDR1 is SGHDT and CDR2 is YYEEEE. V was shortened by 4 bases and J by 0 bases, with 10 bases between the two germline ends. This CDR3 is built from 15 residues. CDR3 residues: CASSQGAPTNEKLFF. The CDR3 DNA follows: TGTGCCAGCAGCCAAGGGGCCCCAACTAATGAAAAACTGTTTTTT.

This chain joins TRBV27 and TRBJ1-1; D not resolved. The V gene's germline CDR1 is MNHEY and CDR2 SMNVEV (reference sequence). V was trimmed by 3 bases and J by 3 bases, leaving 8 bases between them. The CDR3 length is 13 residues. The CDR3 nucleotides are TGTGCCAGCAGTTTGTTGATGGACACTGAAGCTTTCTTT. Amino acids: CASSLLMDTEAFF.

The chain joins TRBV4-3 to TRBJ1-1, with 9 bases lining up with TRBD1. The V gene's germline CDR1 is LGHNA and CDR2 YSLEER. The ends lost 3 bases at V and 2 bases at J; junction bases unmatched: 1. The CDR3 is 14 amino acids. In DNA form, the CDR3 reads TGCGCCAGCAGCCAGACAGGGGGAAACACTGAAGCTTTCTTT. It codes for CASSQTGGNTEAFF.

The chain links TRBV6-4 to TRBJ2-6; 9 bases agree with TRBD1. This CDR3 has 16 amino acids. Germline values: CDR1 MRHNA, CDR2 SNTAGT. Losses at the gene ends were 7 bases for V and 0 bases for J; bases not matched to a gene: 4. CDR3 nucleotides: TGTGCCAGCACCCCGACAGGGGGCTCTGGGGCCAACGTCCTGACTTTC. It codes for CASTPTGGSGANVLTF.

This chain joins TRBV29-1 and TRBJ2-3; TRBD2 matches 9 bases. The length of the CDR3 is 14 residues. J gave up 0 bases and V 7 bases, and 5 bases lay outside the gene matches. Per germline, CDR1 SQVTM and CDR2 ANQGSEA. This CDR3 is CSAVAGASTDTQYF. CDR3 sequence (DNA): TGCAGCGCCGTAGCGGGAGCTAGCACAGATACGCAGTATTTT.

This clone counts as medium-sized. The chain uses TRBV4-2 and TRBJ2-1; D is possibly TRBD1 or TRBD2 (6 bases each). Trimming pared 0 bases from V and 2 bases from J, leaving 14 bases between. The CDR3 runs to 17 residues. Germline loops: CDR1 LGHNA, CDR2 YNFKEQ. The CDR3 DNA sequence: TGTGCCAGCAGCCAAGACCCTGGGGGGACAACCTACAATGAGCAGTTCTTC. Protein: CASSQDPGGTTYNEQFF.

This clone appeared a single time. CDR3 sequence reads: CASSLGRGDEQYV. In DNA form, the CDR3 reads TGTGCCAGCTCACTGGGACGGGGCGACGAGCAGTACGTC. The chain joins TRBV18 to TRBJ2-7; D tentatively fits TRBD1 or TRBD2 (5 bases each). CDR3 length: 13 amino acids. The ends were cut back, 4 bases at V and 5 bases at J, with 12 bases in the middle. CDR1 is KGHSH and CDR2 is LQKENI in the germline V gene.

The chain employs TRBV30 and TRBJ1-2; TRBD1 is a possible D gene (6 bases). From germline, CDR1 is GTSNPN and CDR2 SVGIG (reference sequence). V was clipped by 3 bases and J by 0 bases, with 20 bases between them. The CDR3 covers 17 residues. The CDR3 sequence is CAWRHLPGQLSNYGYTF. As DNA, the CDR3 is TGTGCCTGGAGACACCTCCCAGGACAGCTTTCTAACTATGGCTACACCTTC.

The CDR3 nucleotides read TGCAGCGTTGAAAGGCTAGCGAAAAAGGACGAGCAGTACTTC. Protein sequence: CSVERLAKKDEQYF. V gene TRBV29-1 combines with J gene TRBJ2-7; D perhaps matches TRBD2 (6 bases). Trimming shortened V by 2 bases and J by 5 bases, and 16 bases separated the two germline ends. The CDR3 is made up of 14 amino acids. CDR1 is SQVTM and CDR2 is ANQGSEA in the germline V gene.

This clone was picked up a small number of times. V usage is TRBV5-1 and J usage is TRBJ2-5, with a tentative D call TRBD2 (5 bases). In germline, CDR1 is SGHRS, CDR2 YFSETQ. The ends were cut back, 4 bases at V and 2 bases at J, with 15 bases in the middle. There are 15 residues in the CDR3. In DNA, the CDR3 is TGCGCCAGCAGCACCCAAGGGAGCGCGCAAGAGACCCAGTACTTC. Residues: CASSTQGSAQETQYF.

V is TRBV15 and J is TRBJ1-2, with D uncertain. Germline CDR1 and CDR2: LNHNV and YYDKDF (reference sequence). With 0 bases removed from V and 3 bases from J, the gap between germline ends came to 17 bases. The CDR3 is 17 residues long. The CDR3 region has the DNA TGTGCCACCAGCAGAGATTTATCATTATTGTTGGACTATGGCTACACCTTC. It specifies CATSRDLSLLLDYGYTF.

This chain joins TRBV28 and TRBJ2-1, with D unresolved. CDR1 is MDHEN and CDR2 is SYDVKM in the germline V gene. The CDR3 spans 13 residues. Between the trimmed V and J ends, which lost 5 bases and 8 bases, there was a span of 13 bases. The CDR3: CASSPPSSHEQFF. In nucleotides, the CDR3 is TGTGCCAGCAGTCCCCCAAGCTCCCATGAGCAGTTCTTC.

This clone has only a few counts. The rearrangement links TRBV5-1 to TRBJ1-1; tentatively, D is TRBD1 (6 bases). Between the trimmed V and J ends, which lost 0 bases and 4 bases, there was a span of 13 bases. This CDR3 region has 15 residues. CDR1 SGHRS and CDR2 YFSETQ come from the germline V gene. The CDR3 region has the DNA TGCGCCAGCAGCTTGGCTGGGGGGGCCGGCACTGAAGCTTTCTTT. Translating gives CASSLAGGAGTEAFF.

The genes are TRBV29-1 and TRBJ2-1, with a possible D match to TRBD2 (6 bases). Per the germline V gene, CDR1 is SQVTM and CDR2 is ANQGSEA. The CDR3 has 12 residues. With 7 bases removed from V and 5 bases from J, the gap between germline ends came to 12 bases. As DNA, the CDR3 is TGCAGCGCCGGGACTCATAACAATGAGCAGTTCTTC. Protein: CSAGTHNNEQFF.

This clone was observed once. The chain combines TRBV28 with TRBJ1-4; D gene uncertain. V was trimmed by 1 base and J by 6 bases, leaving 15 bases between them. The germline gives CDR1 MDHEN, CDR2 SYDVKM. The CDR3 is made up of 16 amino acids. CDR3 coding DNA: TGTGCCAGCAGTTTATTTGACACGGCCCCGCATGAAAAACTGTTTTTT. Its protein is CASSLFDTAPHEKLFF.

The gene calls are TRBV5-4 and TRBJ2-7; TRBD1 aligns across 7 bases. V shed 0 bases, J shed 5 bases, and the junction held 5 bases outside the gene matches. The CDR3 is made up of 14 amino acids. The germline V gene encodes CDR1 SGHNT and CDR2 YYREEE (reference sequence). CDR3 bases: TGTGCCAGCAGCTTGGGGGACAGTGGCCACGAGCAGTACTTC. Protein product: CASSLGDSGHEQYF. The variable domain in full, completed from reference TRBV5-4 and TRBJ2-7, reads ETGVTQSPTHLIKTRGQQVTLRCSSQSGHNTVSWYQQALGQGPQFIFQYYREEENGRGNFPPRFSGLQFPNYSSELNVNALELDDSALYLCASSLGDSGHEQYFGPGTRLTVT.

Regarding this clone: This sample includes further DNA sequences coding for the same CDR3. The chain is built from TRBV7-3 and TRBJ2-1; 7 bases align to TRBD2. The CDR3 extends over 16 amino acids. Looked up from germline, CDR1 is SGHTA and CDR2 is FQGTGA. Unmatched junction bases numbered 8, after V lost 1 base and J lost 5 bases. The CDR3 region is CASSLMGQGGDNEQFF. The CDR3, as DNA: TGTGCCAGCAGCTTAATGGGGCAGGGAGGGGACAATGAGCAGTTCTTC. The variable domain in full, with the rest retrieved from reference TRBV7-3 and TRBJ2-1, is GAGVSQTPSNKVTEKGKYVELRCDPISGHTALYWYRQSLGQGPEFLIYFQGTGAADDSGLPNDRFFAVRPEGSVSTLKIQRTERGDSAVYLCASSLMGQGGDNEQFFGPGTRLTVL.

A single count supports this clone. CDR3 in amino acids: CSVEIPGGFGYEQYF. The CDR3 region has the DNA TGCAGCGTTGAAATCCCGGGCGGCTTTGGCTACGAGCAGTACTTC. The chain uses TRBV29-1 and TRBJ2-7; no clear D. V lost 2 bases, J lost 3 bases, and 17 bases lay in between. The CDR3 consists of 15 residues. The germline CDR1 and CDR2 sequences are SQVTM and ANQGSEA.

The gene calls are TRBV6-1 and TRBJ2-3; TRBD2 matches 10 bases. There are 17 residues in the CDR3. Germline V gene data show CDR1 as MNHNS and CDR2 as SASEGT. With 3 bases clipped from V and 1 base from J, the junction kept 7 bases outside the gene matches. CDR3 in amino acids: CASSDLAGGVGTDTQYF. CDR3 in DNA: TGTGCCAGCAGTGATTTAGCGGGGGGAGTAGGCACAGATACGCAGTATTTT.

V gene TRBV9 combines with J gene TRBJ1-2, with D possibly TRBD1 on 5 matching bases. Trimming took 3 bases from V and 3 from J, leaving 15 bases between them. CDR1 is SGDLS, CDR2 YYNGEE, per germline. The CDR3 spans 15 residues. The CDR3 region is CASSEGISGDYGYTF. The CDR3 DNA is TGTGCCAGCAGCGAGGGAATCTCGGGGGACTATGGCTACACCTTC.

This clone occurred a few times. The chain is built from TRBV6-1 and TRBJ1-5; D is ambiguous. In germline, CDR1 is MNHNS, CDR2 SASEGT. The V end was cut by 5 bases, the J end by 1 base, with 12 bases between. The CDR3 length is 15 residues. The CDR3 sequence: CASSFRAESNQPQHF. Here the CDR3 DNA reads TGTGCCAGCAGTTTCCGGGCCGAGAGCAATCAGCCCCAGCATTTT.

V usage is TRBV5-6 and J usage is TRBJ1-1; D is possibly TRBD1 (5 bases). Trimming left V 4 bases short and J 3 bases short, with 10 bases between. Per the germline V gene, CDR1 is SGHDT and CDR2 is YYEEEE. The CDR3 runs to 13 residues. Written as DNA, the CDR3 is TGTGCCAGCAGCAACCGGGGCCACACTGAAGCTTTCTTT. Translation gives CASSNRGHTEAFF.